A selection of T cell receptor beta chains follows, all from one sample in a study of CD8 T cells in Susac syndrome. TCRdb analysed the immunoSEQ multiplex PCR reads with MiXCR anew, one entry per CDR3 protein. Here the sample spans roughly 150,000 distinct CDR3 sequences, just over 90% being singletons. The sample comprised CD4+ T cells from PBMCs. Receptor source: a human donor in good health. The CDR3 runs from the conserved cysteine through the conserved F or W. Fields, in order: J gene, clone size, V gene, D gene, CDR3 protein, CDR3 DNA. The D gene is left open where the match is weak. Where a row states a size, it is once, few, many or the class of an expanded clone; other rows omit it.

>TRBJ1-5|NA|TRBV5-8|NA
CASSSRAPGPQHF
TGTGCCAGCAGCTCCCGGGCCCCCGGGCCCCAGCATTTT
>TRBJ2-3|once|TRBV5-6|NA
CASSFKDTQYF
TGTGCCAGCAGCTTTAAAGATACGCAGTATTTT
>TRBJ2-5|once|TRBV3-1|TRBD1
CASSQGGSQGYGTQYF
TGTGCCAGCAGCCAAGGGGGATCACAGGGGTATGGGACCCAGTACTTC
>TRBJ2-7|NA|TRBV3-1|NA
CASSLEGENEQYF
TGTGCCAGCAGCCTAGAGGGGGAAAACGAGCAGTACTTC
>TRBJ2-5|NA|TRBV5-1|NA
CASSPDTVGTQYF
TGCGCCAGCAGCCCGGACACTGTTGGGACCCAGTACTTC
>TRBJ2-2|NA|TRBV7-2|NA
CASSLNWANTGELFF
TGTGCCAGCAGCTTAAACTGGGCGAACACCGGGGAGCTGTTTTTT
>TRBJ2-3|NA|TRBV18|NA
CASSPPKSGQPDTQYF
TGTGCCAGCTCACCACCAAAGTCCGGGCAGCCAGATACGCAGTATTTT
>TRBJ1-4|once|TRBV5-1|NA
CASSLSLNEKLFF
TGCGCCAGCAGCTTGTCCCTTAATGAAAAACTGTTTTTT
>TRBJ2-5|NA|TRBV7-8|NA
CASSLIPGETQYF
TGTGCCAGCAGCTTAATACCGGGGGAGACCCAGTACTTC
>TRBJ2-2|NA|TRBV7-9|NA
CASSQTAANTGELFF
TGTGCCAGCAGCCAGACAGCTGCGAACACCGGGGAGCTGTTTTTT
>TRBJ2-7|NA|TRBV29-1|NA
CSVVRYANFNSYEQYF
TGCAGCGTTGTTAGGTACGCGAACTTCAACAGCTACGAGCAGTACTTC
>TRBJ1-2|NA|TRBV14|NA
CASSQSREALYGYTF
TGTGCCAGCAGCCAGTCCAGGGAGGCCCTCTATGGCTACACCTTC
>TRBJ2-2|NA|TRBV28|NA
CASSSPNTGELFF
TGTGCCAGCAGTTCTCCGAACACCGGGGAGCTGTTTTTT
>TRBJ2-7|NA|TRBV12-3/TRBV12-4|NA
CASSPAGANSYEQYF
TGTGCCAGCAGTCCAGCAGGGGCCAACTCCTACGAGCAGTACTTC
>TRBJ1-1|NA|TRBV5-1|NA
CASSLAGGGNTEAFF
TGCGCCAGCAGCTTGGCCGGCGGGGGTAACACTGAAGCTTTCTTT
>TRBJ2-1|NA|TRBV20-1|NA
CSAGLTGPWGEQFF
TGCAGTGCGGGGCTAACGGGGCCCTGGGGTGAGCAGTTCTTC
>TRBJ1-3|NA|TRBV20-1|NA
CSARDNGEAFGNTIYF
TGCAGTGCTAGAGATAACGGTGAGGCGTTTGGAAACACCATATATTTT
>TRBJ1-1|NA|TRBV3-1|NA
CASSQIGEGITEAFF
TGTGCCAGCAGCCAGATCGGAGAGGGGATCACTGAAGCTTTCTTT
>TRBJ2-5|NA|TRBV5-1|NA
CASSLRSEETQYF
TGCGCCAGCAGCTTGCGCTCAGAAGAGACCCAGTACTTC
>TRBJ1-1|NA|TRBV29-1|NA
CSVEEYVAEGTEAFF
TGCAGCGTTGAAGAATACGTGGCCGAAGGCACTGAAGCTTTCTTT
>TRBJ2-7|NA|TRBV7-2|TRBD2
CASSLVGLAGELSYEQYF
TGTGCCAGCAGCTTGGTAGGACTAGCGGGGGAGTTGTCCTACGAGCAGTACTTC
>TRBJ1-2|NA|TRBV6-5|TRBD1
CASSHRSSGGYYGYTF
TGTGCCAGCAGTCACCGATCGTCAGGGGGCTACTATGGCTACACCTTC
>TRBJ2-7|NA|TRBV27|NA
CASKATGTQSSYEQYF
TGTGCCAGCAAGGCAACCGGGACTCAGAGCTCCTACGAGCAGTACTTC
>TRBJ1-1|NA|TRBV5-1|NA
CASSVSRQNTEAFF
TGCGCCAGCAGCGTCTCCCGGCAAAACACTGAAGCTTTCTTT
>TRBJ1-3|NA|TRBV27|NA
CASRGWSSGNTIYF
TGTGCCAGCAGAGGGTGGAGCTCTGGAAACACCATATATTTT
>TRBJ2-3|NA|TRBV6-1|NA
CASVQGWGTDTQYF
TGTGCCAGCGTCCAGGGTTGGGGTACAGATACGCAGTATTTT
>TRBJ1-1|NA|TRBV20-1|NA
CSAKPGHRNTEAFF
TGCAGTGCCAAGCCGGGACATAGGAACACTGAAGCTTTCTTT
>TRBJ2-5|NA|TRBV6-6|NA
CASSRLNQETQYF
TGTGCCAGCAGCCGCTTGAACCAAGAGACCCAGTACTTC
>TRBJ1-1|NA|TRBV29-1|NA
CSVVRAGEAFF
TGCAGCGTTGTGAGGGCGGGTGAAGCTTTCTTT
>TRBJ1-5|NA|TRBV18|NA
CASSPQGPDSNQPQHF
TGTGCCAGCTCACCTCAGGGCCCCGATAGCAATCAGCCCCAGCATTTT
>TRBJ1-5|once|TRBV29-1|NA
CSISQQNNQPQHF
TGCAGCATTTCTCAGCAAAACAATCAGCCCCAGCATTTT
>TRBJ1-2|once|TRBV6-1|TRBD1
CASSLTLGSAGQYGYTF
TGTGCCAGCAGTCTTACCCTCGGATCTGCGGGACAGTATGGCTACACCTTC
>TRBJ1-1|NA|TRBV6-1|NA
CASSDFPTADREAFF
TGTGCCAGCAGTGATTTCCCTACCGCAGATCGGGAAGCTTTCTTT
>TRBJ1-2|NA|TRBV19|TRBD1
CASSPRQGGYTF
TGTGCCAGTAGTCCCCGACAGGGTGGCTACACCTTC
>TRBJ2-5|once|TRBV7-9|NA
CASSLAPETQYF
TGTGCCAGCAGCTTAGCCCCGGAGACCCAGTACTTC
>TRBJ1-1|NA|TRBV20-1|NA
CSARVRGAMIPEAFF
TGCAGTGCTAGAGTCCGGGGGGCGATGATCCCTGAAGCTTTCTTT
>TRBJ1-2|NA|TRBV29-1|TRBD1
CSVGATGLFNYGYTF
TGCAGCGTGGGGGCGACAGGGCTATTTAACTATGGCTACACCTTC
>TRBJ1-3|NA|TRBV5-6|NA
CASSPAYFIAGNTIYF
TGTGCCAGCAGCCCGGCCTACTTCATAGCTGGAAACACCATATATTTT
>TRBJ1-4|NA|TRBV10-3|TRBD1
CATTGATNEKLFF
TGTGCCACCACAGGGGCAACTAATGAAAAACTGTTTTTT
>TRBJ1-2|NA|TRBV6-1|NA
CASSLEANYGYTF
TGTGCCAGCAGCCTGGAAGCTAACTATGGCTACACCTTC
>TRBJ2-5|NA|TRBV5-1|TRBD1
CASSPGTGGSGQETQYF
TGCGCCAGCAGCCCTGGGACAGGGGGCAGCGGCCAAGAGACCCAGTACTTC
>TRBJ1-5|NA|TRBV19|TRBD1
CAAGGQVINQPQHF
TGTGCCGCCGGGGGACAGGTCATCAATCAGCCCCAGCATTTT
>TRBJ2-7|NA|TRBV7-9|TRBD2
CASSFPGRAGEQYF
TGTGCCAGCAGCTTTCCCGGGAGGGCGGGCGAGCAGTACTTC
>TRBJ1-1|NA|TRBV15|TRBD1
CATSRGDREGEAFF
TGTGCCACCAGCAGGGGCGACAGGGAAGGTGAAGCTTTCTTT
>TRBJ1-2|NA|TRBV6-6|NA
CASSVRGDYGYTF
TGTGCCAGCAGCGTCCGGGGGGACTATGGCTACACCTTC
>TRBJ1-1|NA|TRBV3-1|NA
CASSQRESNTEAFF
TGTGCCAGCAGCCAAAGGGAGAGCAACACTGAAGCTTTCTTT
>TRBJ1-1|NA|TRBV5-4|NA
CASSLAKGGMNTEAFF
TGTGCCAGCAGCTTGGCTAAAGGGGGGATGAACACTGAAGCTTTCTTT
>TRBJ2-1|NA|TRBV5-4|TRBD2
CASSPGLAGSFNEQFF
TGTGCCAGCAGCCCGGGACTAGCGGGGTCCTTCAATGAGCAGTTCTTC
>TRBJ2-7|NA|TRBV2|NA
CASSEQGSSYEQYF
TGTGCCAGCAGTGAGCAGGGGAGCTCCTACGAGCAGTACTTC
>TRBJ1-5|NA|TRBV19|NA
CASSGQHSNQPQHF
TGTGCCAGTAGCGGACAACATAGCAATCAGCCCCAGCATTTT
>TRBJ2-3|NA|TRBV5-6|NA
CASSPYFTDTQYF
TGTGCCAGCAGCCCTTATTTCACAGATACGCAGTATTTT
>TRBJ2-6|NA|TRBV3-1|NA
CASSQSRAGANVLTF
TGTGCCAGCAGCCAGAGCAGGGCCGGGGCCAACGTCCTGACTTTC
>TRBJ2-3|few|TRBV28|NA
CASSPSPDTQYF
TGTGCCAGCAGTCCCTCGCCAGATACGCAGTATTTT
>TRBJ2-2|NA|TRBV24-1|NA
CATSGAAGTGELFF
TGTGCCACCAGTGGGGCGGCGGGCACCGGGGAGCTGTTTTTT
>TRBJ2-5|NA|TRBV11-2|TRBD1
CASSARQGPKETQYF
TGTGCCAGCAGCGCCAGACAGGGACCAAAGGAGACCCAGTACTTC
>TRBJ2-7|NA|TRBV29-1|NA
CSVARGRPLEQYF
TGCAGCGTGGCCCGTGGCCGGCCCCTCGAGCAGTACTTC
>TRBJ2-5|NA|TRBV6-6|TRBD2
CASERGAQETQYF
TGTGCCAGCGAGCGGGGGGCCCAAGAGACCCAGTACTTC
>TRBJ2-3|NA|TRBV20-1|NA
CSAGGGGAEDWDTQYF
TGCAGTGCTGGGGGTGGGGGGGCTGAGGATTGGGATACGCAGTATTTT
>TRBJ1-4|once|TRBV30|NA
CAWSGFGELFF
TGTGCCTGGAGTGGGTTTGGGGAACTGTTTTTT
>TRBJ1-2|NA|TRBV19|NA
CASTLDSFYGYTF
TGTGCCAGTACCCTAGACAGCTTCTATGGCTACACCTTC